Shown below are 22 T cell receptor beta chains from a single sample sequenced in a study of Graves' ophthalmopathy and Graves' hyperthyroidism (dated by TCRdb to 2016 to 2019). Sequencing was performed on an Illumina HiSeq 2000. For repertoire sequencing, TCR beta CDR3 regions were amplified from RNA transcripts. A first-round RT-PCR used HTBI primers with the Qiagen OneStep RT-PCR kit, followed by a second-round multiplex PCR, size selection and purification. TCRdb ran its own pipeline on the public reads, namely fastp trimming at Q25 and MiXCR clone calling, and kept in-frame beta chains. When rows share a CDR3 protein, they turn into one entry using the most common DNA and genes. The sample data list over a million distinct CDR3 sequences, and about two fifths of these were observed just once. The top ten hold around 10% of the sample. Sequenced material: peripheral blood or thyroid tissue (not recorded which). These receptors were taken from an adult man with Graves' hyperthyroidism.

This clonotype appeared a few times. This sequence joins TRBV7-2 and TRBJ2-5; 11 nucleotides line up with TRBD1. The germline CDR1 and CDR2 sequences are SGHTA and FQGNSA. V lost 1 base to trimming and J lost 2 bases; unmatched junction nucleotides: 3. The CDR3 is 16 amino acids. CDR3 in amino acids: CASSLVGTGGQETQYF. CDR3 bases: TGTGCCAGCAGCTTAGTTGGGACAGGGGGACAAGAGACCCAGTACTTC. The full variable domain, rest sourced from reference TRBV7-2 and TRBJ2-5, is GAGVSQSPSNKVTEKGKDVELRCDPISGHTALYWYRQSLGQGLEFLIYFQGNSAPDKSGLPSDRFSAERTGGSVSTLTIQRTQQEDSAVYLCASSLVGTGGQETQYFGPGTRLLVL.

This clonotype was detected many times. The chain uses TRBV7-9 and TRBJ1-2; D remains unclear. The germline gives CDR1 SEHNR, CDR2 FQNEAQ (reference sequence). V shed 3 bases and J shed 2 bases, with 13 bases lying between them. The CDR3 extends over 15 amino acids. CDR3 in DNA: TGTGCCAGCAGCTTCGGGAACTTAATCAACTATGGCTACACCTTC. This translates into CASSFGNLINYGYTF.

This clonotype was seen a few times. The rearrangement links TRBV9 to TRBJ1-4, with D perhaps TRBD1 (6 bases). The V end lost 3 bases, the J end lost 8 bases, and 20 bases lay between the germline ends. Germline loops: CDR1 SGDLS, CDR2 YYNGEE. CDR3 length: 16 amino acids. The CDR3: CASSGGGGHLREKLFF. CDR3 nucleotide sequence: TGTGCCAGCAGCGGAGGGGGGGGACACCTGCGAGAAAAACTGTTTTTT.

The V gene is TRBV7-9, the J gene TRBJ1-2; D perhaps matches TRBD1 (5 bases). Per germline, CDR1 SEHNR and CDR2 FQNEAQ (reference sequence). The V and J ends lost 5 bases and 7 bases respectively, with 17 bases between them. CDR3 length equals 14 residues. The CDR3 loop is CASSPLLAGGGYTF. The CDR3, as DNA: TGTGCCAGCAGCCCTCTACTAGCGGGGGGTGGCTACACCTTC.

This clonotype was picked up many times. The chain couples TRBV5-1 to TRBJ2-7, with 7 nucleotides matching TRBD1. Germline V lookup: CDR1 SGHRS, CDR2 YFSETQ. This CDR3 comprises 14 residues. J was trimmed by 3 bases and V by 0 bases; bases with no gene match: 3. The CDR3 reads CASSLAGDSYEQYF. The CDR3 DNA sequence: TGCGCCAGCAGCTTGGCCGGGGACAGCTACGAGCAGTACTTC.

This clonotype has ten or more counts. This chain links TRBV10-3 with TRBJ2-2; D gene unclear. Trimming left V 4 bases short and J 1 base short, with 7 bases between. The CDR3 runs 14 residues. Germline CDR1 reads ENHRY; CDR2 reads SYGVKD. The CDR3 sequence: CAISAVQNTGELFF. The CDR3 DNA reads TGTGCCATCAGTGCGGTACAGAACACCGGGGAGCTGTTTTTT.

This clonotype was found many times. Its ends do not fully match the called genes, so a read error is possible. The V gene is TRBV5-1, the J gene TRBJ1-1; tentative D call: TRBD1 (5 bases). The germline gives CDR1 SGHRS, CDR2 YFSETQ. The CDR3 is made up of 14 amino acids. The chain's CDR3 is CASSLNQGATEAFF. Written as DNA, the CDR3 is TGTGCCAGCAGCCTAAACCAGGGCGCAACTGAAGCTTTCTTT. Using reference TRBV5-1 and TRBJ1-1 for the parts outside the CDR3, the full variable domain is KAGVTQTPRYLIKTRGQQVTLSCSPISGHRSVSWYQQTPGQGLQFLFEYFSETQRNKGNFPGRFSGRQFSNSRSEMNVSTLELGDSALYLCASSLNQGATEAFFGQGTRLTVV.

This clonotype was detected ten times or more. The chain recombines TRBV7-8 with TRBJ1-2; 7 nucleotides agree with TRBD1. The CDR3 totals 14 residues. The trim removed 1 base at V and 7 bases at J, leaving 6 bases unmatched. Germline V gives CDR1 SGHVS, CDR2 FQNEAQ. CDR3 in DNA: TGTGCCAGCAGCTTAGGGCAGGGGGTTGGTGGCTACACCTTC. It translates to CASSLGQGVGGYTF.

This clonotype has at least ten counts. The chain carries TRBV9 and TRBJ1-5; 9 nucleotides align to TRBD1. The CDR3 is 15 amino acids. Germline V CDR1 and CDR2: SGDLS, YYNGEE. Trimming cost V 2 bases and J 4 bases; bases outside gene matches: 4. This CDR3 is CASSVGQGPNQPQHF. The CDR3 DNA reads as TGTGCCAGCAGCGTCGGACAGGGGCCGAATCAGCCCCAGCATTTT.

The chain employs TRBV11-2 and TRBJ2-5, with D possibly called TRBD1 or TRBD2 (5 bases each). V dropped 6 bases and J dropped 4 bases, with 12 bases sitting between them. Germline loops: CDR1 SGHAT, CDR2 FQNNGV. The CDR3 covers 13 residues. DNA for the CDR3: TGTGCCAGCAGGGGGCTAAGCGGAGAGACCCAGTACTTC. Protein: CASRGLSGETQYF.

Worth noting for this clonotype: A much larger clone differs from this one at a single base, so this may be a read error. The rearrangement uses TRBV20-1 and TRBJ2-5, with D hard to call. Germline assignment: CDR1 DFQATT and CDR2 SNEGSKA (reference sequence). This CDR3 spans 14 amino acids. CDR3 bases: TGCGGTGCTAGTGGTCGGCAACCTCGGGAGACCCAGTACTTC. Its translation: CGASGRQPRETQYF.

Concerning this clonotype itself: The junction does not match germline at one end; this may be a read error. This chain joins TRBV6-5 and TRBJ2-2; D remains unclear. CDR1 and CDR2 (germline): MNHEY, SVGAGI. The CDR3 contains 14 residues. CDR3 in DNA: TGTACCAGCAGCCGAAACAGGAACACCGGGGAGCTGTTTTTT. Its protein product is CTSSRNRNTGELFF.

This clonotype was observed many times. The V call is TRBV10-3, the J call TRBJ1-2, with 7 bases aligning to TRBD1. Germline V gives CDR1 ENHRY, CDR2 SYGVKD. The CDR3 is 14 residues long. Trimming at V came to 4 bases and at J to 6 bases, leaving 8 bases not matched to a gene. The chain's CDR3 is CAISGLDRVDGYTF. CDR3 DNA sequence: TGTGCCATCAGTGGACTCGACAGGGTCGATGGCTACACCTTC.

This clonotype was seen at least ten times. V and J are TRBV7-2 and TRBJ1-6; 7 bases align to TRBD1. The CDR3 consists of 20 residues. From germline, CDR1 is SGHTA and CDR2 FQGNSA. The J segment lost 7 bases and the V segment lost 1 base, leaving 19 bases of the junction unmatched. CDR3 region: CASSLEAWAAGGRGNSPLHF. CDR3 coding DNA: TGTGCCAGCAGCTTAGAGGCGTGGGCGGCAGGGGGACGGGGCAATTCACCCCTCCACTTT.

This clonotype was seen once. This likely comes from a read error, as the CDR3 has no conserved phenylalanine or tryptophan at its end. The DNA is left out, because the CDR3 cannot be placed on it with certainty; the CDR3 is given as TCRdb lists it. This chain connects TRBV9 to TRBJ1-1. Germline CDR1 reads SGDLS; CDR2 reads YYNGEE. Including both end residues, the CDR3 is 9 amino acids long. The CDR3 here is CASSVGGFY.

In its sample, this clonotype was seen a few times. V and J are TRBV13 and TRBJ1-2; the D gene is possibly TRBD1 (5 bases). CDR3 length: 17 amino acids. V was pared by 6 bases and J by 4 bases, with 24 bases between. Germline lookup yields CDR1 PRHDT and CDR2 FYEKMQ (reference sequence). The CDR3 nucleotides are TGTGCCAGCAGTCACCGACTCCCAGGGCGGGGGGTCTATGGCTACACCTTC. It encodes CASSHRLPGRGVYGYTF. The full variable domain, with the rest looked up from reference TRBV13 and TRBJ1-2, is AAGVIQSPRHLIKEKRETATLKCYPIPRHDTVYWYQQGPGQDPQFLISFYEKMQSDKGSIPDRFSAQQFSDYHSELNMSSLELGDSALYFCASSHRLPGRGVYGYTFGSGTRLTVV.

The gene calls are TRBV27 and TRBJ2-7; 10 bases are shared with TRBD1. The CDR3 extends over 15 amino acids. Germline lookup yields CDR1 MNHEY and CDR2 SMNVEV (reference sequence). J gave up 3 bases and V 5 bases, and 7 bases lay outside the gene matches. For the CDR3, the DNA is TGTGCCAGCAGTAACCCGGGACAGGGGAACTACGAGCAGTACTTC. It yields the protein CASSNPGQGNYEQYF.

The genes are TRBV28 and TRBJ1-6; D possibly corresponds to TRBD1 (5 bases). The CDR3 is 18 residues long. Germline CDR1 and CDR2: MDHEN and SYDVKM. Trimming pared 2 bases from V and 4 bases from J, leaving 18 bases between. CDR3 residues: CASSLSTGLGSYNSPLHF. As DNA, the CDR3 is TGTGCCAGCAGTTTAAGTACAGGCTTAGGGTCGTATAATTCACCCCTCCACTTT.

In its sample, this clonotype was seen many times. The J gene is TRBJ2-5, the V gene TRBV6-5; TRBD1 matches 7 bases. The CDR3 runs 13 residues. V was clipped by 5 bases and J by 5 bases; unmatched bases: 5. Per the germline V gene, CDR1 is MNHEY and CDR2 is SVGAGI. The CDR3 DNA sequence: TGTGCCAGCAGTAACAGGGGTTTGGAGACCCAGTACTTC. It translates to CASSNRGLETQYF.

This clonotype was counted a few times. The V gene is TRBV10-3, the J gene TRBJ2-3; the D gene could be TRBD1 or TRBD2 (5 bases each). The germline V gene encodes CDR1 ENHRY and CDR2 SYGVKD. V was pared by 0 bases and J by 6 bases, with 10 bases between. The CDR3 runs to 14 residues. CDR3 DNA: TGTGCCATCAGTGAGTCTAAGGGGACCGATACGCAGTATTTT. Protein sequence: CAISESKGTDTQYF.

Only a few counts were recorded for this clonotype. CDR3 amino acids: CAWSGQRYGYTF. In DNA form, the CDR3 reads TGTGCCTGGAGCGGACAGCGCTATGGCTACACCTTC. V and J are TRBV30 and TRBJ1-2, with a tentative D call TRBD1 (6 bases). V was clipped by 3 bases and J by 4 bases, with 9 bases between them. Germline CDR1 is GTSNPN and CDR2 is SVGIG (reference sequence). This CDR3 contains 12 residues.

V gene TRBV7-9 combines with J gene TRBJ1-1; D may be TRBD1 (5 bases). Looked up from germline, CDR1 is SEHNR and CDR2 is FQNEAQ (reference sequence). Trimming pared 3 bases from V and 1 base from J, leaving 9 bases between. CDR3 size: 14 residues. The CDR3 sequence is CASSFPQGNTEAFF. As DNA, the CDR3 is TGTGCCAGCAGCTTTCCCCAGGGGAACACTGAAGCTTTCTTT. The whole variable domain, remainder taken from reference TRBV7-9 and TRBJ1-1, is DTGVSQNPRHKITKRGQNVTFRCDPISEHNRLYWYRQTLGQGPEFLTYFQNEAQLEKSRLLSDRFSAERPKGSFSTLEIQRTEQGDSAMYLCASSFPQGNTEAFFGQGTRLTVV.